This T cell receptor (beta chain) is drawn from a study of T cell changes during pregnancy in multiple sclerosis. The protocol was immunoSEQ multiplex PCR, while the TCRdb copy is restricted to in-frame clones and leaves out a portion. The sample consists of some 45,000 clones, 95% of them appearing once. V dropped 5 bases and J dropped 4; count of bases not matched to a gene: 15. CDR1 LNHDA and CDR2 SQIVND come from the germline V gene (reference sequence). The CDR3 covers 17 residues. The sequence was obtained from a female donor with multiple sclerosis, enrolled in a pregnancy study. The input for sequencing was CD8+ T cells from peripheral blood mononuclear cells, taken in the first trimester of pregnancy. V is TRBV19 and J is TRBJ2-7, with 9 bases that match TRBD2. This chain's CDR3 is CASSPQPPSGMMYEQYF. DNA for the CDR3: TGTGCCAGTAGTCCCCAGCCGCCTAGCGGGATGATGTACGAGCAGTACTTC.